The present entry profiles one TCR beta chain with its context. Its specificity is not known. The data stem from a study of neurological immune-mediated disorders. Overall study context: For the 34 multiple sclerosis patients, the disease was relapsing-remitting in some 31 and secondary progressive in 3.

cDNA synthesis was performed by 5'RACE with 10-nucleotide random UMIs. TCRdb fed the 5' RACE reads into MiXCR, producing one record per CDR3 protein. The data contain about 95,000 distinct CDR3 sequences, roughly 3.5% of them singletons. Study-level results: CDR3 amino acid sequences found in expanded clones were never shared across subjects, suggesting private repertoires in all groups. One related-CDR3 cluster, identified by phylogenetic grouping, held the repertoires of 18 of 34 multiple sclerosis patients and was a possible signature.

This TCR came from a woman between 18 and 29 years old with multiple sclerosis. Sequencing was carried out using PBMCs.

The CDR3 bases are TGTGCCAGCAGCTTAGGTTCAACCTACAATGAGCAGTTCTTC. Its protein is CASSLGSTYNEQFF. The V gene is TRBV11-2, the J gene TRBJ2-1; D is undetermined. V was clipped by 1 base and J by 2 bases, with 6 bases between them. Germline assignment: CDR1 SGHAT and CDR2 FQNNGV. The CDR3 consists of 14 residues.